The clone carrying this T cell receptor beta chain was seen a single time. Its antigen remains unknown. Treatment in this sample: 10-day PBMC culture with coronavirus spike peptide pools or control peptides (ViraFEST assay). With the Oncomine TCR Beta short-read assay, DNA from cultured CD4+ T cells was sequenced. TCRdb called the PCR reads again in MiXCR, with one record for every CDR3 protein. The table lists thousands of distinct CDR3 sequences, 20% to 25% of them singletons. These data originate in a study of vaccination and CD4 T cells after COVID-19. At the level of the study: Overlapping spike pools from SARS-CoV-2 and HCoV-NL63, HCoV-OC43 and HCoV-229E served as culture stimuli.

This CDR3 is 13 amino acids long. The V gene lost 6 bases and the J gene lost 10 bases, with 16 bases spanning the gap. Per the germline V gene, CDR1 is SEHNR and CDR2 is FQNEAQ (reference sequence). The sequenced sample was CD4+ T cells from blood, cultured in vitro. This TCR was recovered from a human donor who had recovered from COVID-19. The chain links TRBV7-9 to TRBJ2-1; TRBD1 or TRBD2 may be the D gene (7 bases each). CDR3 sequence: CASRKEGGGEQFF. The CDR3 DNA reads as TGTGCCAGCAGGAAAGAGGGAGGGGGCGAGCAGTTCTTC.